Each of the 20 T cell receptor beta chains below was sequenced from the same sample in a study of cytomegalovirus exposure and HLA in healthy donors (dated by TCRdb to about 2017). Library construction relied on the immunoSEQ multiplex PCR assay. For the multiplex PCR, a mixture combining 60 forward primers for TCR Vbeta segments and 13 reverse primers for TCR Jbeta segments was used. In TCRdb, the immuneACCESS table is reduced to in-frame sequences with V and J assigned. These tables do not hold every clone; where another copy was compared, an unresolved V gene accounts for under half, and the others remain unexplained. Present in this sample are about 120,000 clones, 63% of which were seen just once. The top ten clonotypes cover 9% to 10% of the sample. The sequenced material came from PBMCs. These TCRs come from a man aged 35 to 55 in good health and CMV-seropositive.

The chain couples TRBV6-5 to TRBJ1-1; perhaps TRBD1 as D (5 bases). This CDR3 has 14 residues. The germline gives CDR1 MNHEY, CDR2 SVGAGI. Between the trimmed V and J ends, which lost 0 bases and 10 bases, there was a span of 15 bases. CDR3 loop: CASSYSRHEGVAFF. The CDR3 DNA is TGTGCCAGCAGTTACTCGAGACATGAAGGGGTAGCTTTCTTT.

The chain uses TRBV28 and TRBJ2-1; 10 nucleotides match TRBD2. J gave up 0 bases and V 6 bases, and 14 bases lay outside the gene matches. The germline CDR1 and CDR2 sequences are MDHEN and SYDVKM. CDR3 length equals 19 residues. The CDR3 here is CASSSLASGSVFSYNEQFF. The DNA of the CDR3 is TGTGCCAGCAGCTCTCTGGCTAGCGGGAGCGTCTTCTCCTACAATGAGCAGTTCTTC.

CDR3 sequence (DNA): TGTGCCAGCAGTGCCCGGGACAGGGATGCTACGGGGATTTGGTCCAATGAGCAGTTCTTC. It yields the protein CASSARDRDATGIWSNEQFF. V usage is TRBV27 and J usage is TRBJ2-1, with 9 nucleotides matching TRBD1. V shed 5 bases, J shed 6 bases, and the junction held 23 bases outside the gene matches. Germline CDR1 MNHEY, CDR2 SMNVEV (reference sequence). The CDR3 consists of 20 residues.

The rearrangement joins TRBV7-9 to TRBJ1-2, with D tentatively TRBD1 (6 bases). Trimming took off 0 bases at V and 4 bases at J, with 15 bases between the two ends. The CDR3 has 16 amino acids. Looked up from germline, CDR1 is SEHNR and CDR2 is FQNEAQ (reference sequence). The CDR3 sequence is CASSLAAGERTYGYTF. DNA for the CDR3: TGTGCCAGCAGCTTAGCTGCAGGGGAGCGGACCTATGGCTACACCTTC. Complete variable domain (other parts from reference TRBV7-9 and TRBJ1-2): DTGVSQNPRHKITKRGQNVTFRCDPISEHNRLYWYRQTLGQGPEFLTYFQNEAQLEKSRLLSDRFSAERPKGSFSTLEIQRTEQGDSAMYLCASSLAAGERTYGYTFGSGTRLTVV.

This clone has a single count. This chain uses TRBV5-6 with TRBJ1-4; no clear D gene. Germline V CDR1 and CDR2: SGHDT, YYEEEE. This CDR3 spans 14 amino acids. V lost 6 bases, J lost 0 bases, and 9 bases lay in between. CDR3 DNA: TGTGCCAGCACCCCGAGGGCAACTAATGAAAAACTGTTTTTT. It encodes CASTPRATNEKLFF.

CDR3 coding DNA: TGTGCCAGCAGCCAAGGACTAGCGGGAGCAGATGAGCAGTTCTTC. This translates into CASSQGLAGADEQFF. The V and J genes are TRBV14 and TRBJ2-1; 12 bases line up with TRBD2. CDR3 length: 15 residues. Trimming took 1 base from V and 8 from J; bases not matched to a gene: 3. Germline CDR1 reads SGHDN; CDR2 reads FVKESK. Full variable domain (missing parts from reference TRBV14 and TRBJ2-1): EAGVTQFPSHSVIEKGQTVTLRCDPISGHDNLYWYRRVMGKEIKFLLHFVKESKQDESGMPNNRFLAERTGGTYSTLKVQPAELEDSGVYFCASSQGLAGADEQFFGPGTRLTVL.

Regarding this clone: The sample carries other DNA sequences with the same CDR3. This chain links TRBV5-1 with TRBJ2-5, with TRBD2 matching 7 bases. Germline values: CDR1 SGHRS, CDR2 YFSETQ. CDR3 length: 14 residues. Trimming cost V 4 bases and J 5 bases; bases outside gene matches: 8. The DNA for the CDR3 is TGCGCCAGCAGCCCGGGGGAGGGCCAGGAGACCCAGTACTTC. Translating gives CASSPGEGQETQYF.

The gene calls are TRBV27 and TRBJ2-4; 9 bases are shared with TRBD2. Germline CDR1 is MNHEY and CDR2 is SMNVEV (reference sequence). This CDR3 comprises 21 residues. Losses at the gene ends were 5 bases for V and 3 bases for J; bases not matched to a gene: 23. The CDR3 DNA sequence: TGTGCCAGCAGTAGTGTGACGAGGACGGTAGCGGGAGTTATGGTCAAAAACATTCAGTACTTC. As protein: CASSSVTRTVAGVMVKNIQYF.

This chain uses TRBV11-3 with TRBJ2-7; a possible D gene is TRBD1 (6 bases). Trimming took 1 base from V and 6 from J, leaving 10 bases between them. Germline V lookup: CDR1 SGHNT, CDR2 YENEEA. This CDR3 spans 13 amino acids. The CDR3 reads CASSLGGGSEQYF. The DNA for the CDR3 is TGTGCCAGCAGCTTAGGTGGGGGCTCCGAGCAGTACTTC.

This chain links TRBV7-2 with TRBJ1-1; maybe TRBD1 (5 bases). The CDR3 runs to 19 residues. Germline-derived CDR1 and CDR2 are SGHTA and FQGNSA. Trimming pared 0 bases from V and 3 bases from J, leaving 23 bases between. The CDR3 protein is CASSLAQSWGGDPYTEAFF. Written as DNA, the CDR3 is TGTGCCAGCAGCTTAGCCCAATCGTGGGGGGGTGATCCCTACACTGAAGCTTTCTTT.

Regarding this clone: This specimen includes other DNA sequences encoding the same CDR3. The V gene is TRBV6-1, the J gene TRBJ1-5, with D maybe TRBD1 (6 bases). Trimming cost V 3 bases and J 3 bases, with 9 bases left between them. CDR1 MNHNS and CDR2 SASEGT come from the germline V gene. The CDR3 extends over 14 amino acids. CDR3 coding DNA: TGTGCCAGCAGTGAGACAGGAGTCAATCAGCCCCAGCATTTT. This codes for CASSETGVNQPQHF.

The chain links TRBV5-1 to TRBJ2-1; D possibly corresponds to TRBD2 (6 bases). V lost 5 bases, J lost 3 bases, and 18 bases lay in between. CDR3 size: 16 residues. The germline gives CDR1 SGHRS, CDR2 YFSETQ. DNA for the CDR3: TGCGCCAGCAGTCCCCTCCGTGGCGGGATCTACAATGAGCAGTTCTTC. It specifies CASSPLRGGIYNEQFF.

This clone was picked up a small number of times. J is TRBJ2-4 and V is TRBV2, with TRBD2 identical over 7 bases. V was pared by 7 bases and J by 1 base, with 4 bases of the junction left unmatched. CDR3 length equals 14 residues. The germline V gene encodes CDR1 SNHLY and CDR2 FYNNEI. CDR3 sequence: CASMGGLAKNIQYF. As DNA, the CDR3 is TGTGCCAGCATGGGGGGGTTGGCCAAAAACATTCAGTACTTC.

The chain couples TRBV19 to TRBJ1-1; TRBD1 might be the D (5 bases). The CDR3 extends over 13 amino acids. Germline loops: CDR1 LNHDA, CDR2 SQIVND (reference sequence). V lost 5 bases and J 1 base, leaving 8 bases between the germline ends. Here the CDR3 reads CASSYTGNTEAFF. The CDR3 nucleotides read TGTGCCAGTAGTTATACAGGGAACACTGAAGCTTTCTTT.

On this clone: One junction end disagrees with the germline gene, perhaps due to a read error. This sequence joins TRBV7-2 and TRBJ1-2, with a possible D match to TRBD1 (5 bases). The germline CDR1 and CDR2 sequences are SGHTA and FQGNSA. This CDR3 contains 13 residues. The CDR3 DNA sequence: TGTGCCAGCAGCTTAGCGCACAGGTCTGATCGGCTCTTC. Translation: CASSLAHRSDRLF.

This clone has more than one count but fewer than ten. This chain joins TRBV9 and TRBJ2-1; TRBD2 matches 8 bases. The V gene's germline CDR1 is SGDLS and CDR2 YYNGEE. The CDR3 length is 13 residues. The ends lost 3 bases at V and 6 bases at J; junction bases unmatched: 2. The CDR3 DNA reads as TGTGCCAGCAGCGGGGGGACTAGCAATGAGCAGTTCTTC. Its translation: CASSGGTSNEQFF.

The chain carries TRBV6-1 and TRBJ1-2; D call uncertain. Deletions cut 5 bases from V and 5 bases from J, with 12 bases between. The CDR3 spans 13 residues. Germline CDR1 reads MNHNS; CDR2 reads SASEGT. DNA for the CDR3: TGTGCCAGCAGTCACCGGGAGGTGTATGGCTACACCTTC. Protein sequence: CASSHREVYGYTF.

The rearrangement joins TRBV7-9 to TRBJ2-5; 8 nucleotides align to TRBD1. The CDR3 is made up of 15 amino acids. Losses at the gene ends were 5 bases for V and 1 base for J; bases not matched to a gene: 6. CDR1 is SEHNR and CDR2 is FQNEAQ in the germline V gene (reference sequence). The CDR3 sequence is CASSTGTGRQETQYF. The CDR3, as DNA: TGTGCCAGCAGCACAGGGACAGGCCGCCAAGAGACCCAGTACTTC.

This clone has only a few counts. V usage is TRBV29-1 and J usage is TRBJ1-2; 7 positions agree with TRBD1. Germline V gene lookup returns CDR1 SQVTM and CDR2 ANQGSEA. V lost 7 bases to trimming and J lost 4 bases; unmatched junction nucleotides: 6. CDR3 length: 12 residues. The CDR3 DNA reads as TGCAGCGGCGCCGGGACAGCCTATGGCTACACCTTC. Protein product: CSGAGTAYGYTF.

The sample holds a few counts of this clone. The chain recombines TRBV5-1 with TRBJ2-2; the match to TRBD1 covers 8 bases. Germline V gene sequence: CDR1 SGHRS, CDR2 YFSETQ. J was trimmed by 3 bases and V by 5 bases; bases with no gene match: 12. The CDR3 sequence is 17 residues long. This chain's CDR3 is CASRRSRTGKYTGELFF. The CDR3 DNA reads TGCGCCAGCAGACGGTCCCGGACAGGGAAGTACACCGGGGAGCTGTTTTTT.